This T cell receptor beta chain was captured by sequencing in a study of T-cell reconstitution after alpha-beta-depleted transplantation in children (dated by TCRdb to the mid-2010s). Broadly, across the study: Using TCR repertoire profiling, the study followed T-cell immune reconstitution in a quantitative way in children after TCRalphabeta/CD19-depleted allogeneic hematopoietic cell transplantation.

In light of the paper, this sample's treatment or condition label describes: allogeneic hematopoietic cell transplantation with graft depleted of TCRalphabeta T cells and CD19 B cells. The transplant recipients were children given TCRalphabeta/CD19-depleted allogeneic hematopoietic cell grafts. As regards this clonotype: Its antigen specificity is not known. A much larger clone is a single base away; this may be a read error. This is likely a read error, given that the CDR3 carries no conserved phenylalanine or tryptophan at its end.

The library was prepared using PCR. TCRdb records Illumina HiSeq 2500 as the sequencer. TCR library preparation used molecular barcoding, with unique molecular identifiers applied to normalize quantification of the TCRbeta repertoire. TCRdb itself trimmed the public reads at Q25 with fastp, ran MiXCR and retained productive beta chains. Records with the same CDR3 protein are collapsed into one entry carrying the most frequent genes and DNA. This sample comprises some 300,000 distinct CDR3 sequences, about 7.3% of them detected only once. The ten largest make up around 10% of the sample. The germline V gene sets CDR1 to SGHVT and CDR2 to SQSDAQ. Between the V and J ends, shortened by 0 bases and 13 bases respectively, the junction contains 6 bases. The CDR3 contains 11 residues when both ends are counted. The DNA shown is the 33-base CDR3, in frame from base 1. Findings and caveats that apply to the study as a whole: In some patients, high TCRbeta diversity at day 60 was attributed to recipient T cells and intrathymic progenitors that had survived conditioning. The apparently early recovery of alphabetaT-cell counts about two months after transplant reportedly depended on only several hundred rapidly expanded clones that came from non-depleted graft cells. Over the following months the frequencies of hyperexpanded clones went down, and after one year T-cell counts and TCRbeta diversity were mostly credited to newly produced T cells.

Sequenced here: peripheral blood, sampled 360 days after TCRalphabeta/CD19-depleted stem cell transplant. The V and J genes are TRBV7-4 and TRBJ1-4, with TRBD1 tentatively as D gene (6 bases match). The clonotype comes from a female patient younger than 10 who had a stem cell transplant for Fanconi anemia, so the T cells may come from the graft donor. Read as DNA, the sequence is TGTGCCAGCAGCTTAGCCAGGGGACTGTTTGTT. This sequence encodes CASSLARGLFV.